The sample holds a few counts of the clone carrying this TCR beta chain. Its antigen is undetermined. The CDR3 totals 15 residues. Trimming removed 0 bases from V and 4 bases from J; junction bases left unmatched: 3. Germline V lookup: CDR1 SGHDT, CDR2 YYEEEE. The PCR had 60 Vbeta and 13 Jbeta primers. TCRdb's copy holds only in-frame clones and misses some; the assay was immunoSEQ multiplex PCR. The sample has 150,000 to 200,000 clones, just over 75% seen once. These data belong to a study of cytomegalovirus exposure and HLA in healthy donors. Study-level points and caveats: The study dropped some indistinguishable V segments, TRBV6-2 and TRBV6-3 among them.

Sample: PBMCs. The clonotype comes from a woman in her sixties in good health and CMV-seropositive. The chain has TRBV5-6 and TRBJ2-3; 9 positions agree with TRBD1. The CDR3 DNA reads TGTGCCAGCAGCTTGGGACAGGGGGAGGCAGATACGCAGTATTTT. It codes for CASSLGQGEADTQYF. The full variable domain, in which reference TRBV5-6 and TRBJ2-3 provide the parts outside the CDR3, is DAGVTQSPTHLIKTRGQQVTLRCSPKSGHDTVSWYQQALGQGPQFIFQYYEEEERQRGNFPDRFSGHQFPNYSSELNVNALLLGDSALYLCASSLGQGEADTQYFGPGTRLTVL.